The 9 T cell receptor beta chains listed next were all sequenced from one sample in a study of T cell responses to AZD1222 COVID-19 vaccine. Here immunoSEQ multiplex PCR was the method, and the copy in TCRdb shows in-frame clones only, minus some. The table shows over 30,000 clones, with around 90% occurring only once. The sample here was peripheral blood, taken 28 days after the second dose of the MenACWY control vaccine. The receptors were sampled from an adult who received the MenACWY meningococcal vaccine as a control.

The gene calls are TRBV3-1 (or the pseudogene TRBV3-2) and TRBJ2-3, with TRBD2 matching 8 bases. V trimming: 4 bases; J trimming: 1 base; junction bases outside the gene matches: 1. Per germline, CDR1 LGHDT and CDR2 YNNKEL (reference sequence). The CDR3 is 14 amino acids. The DNA for the CDR3 is TGTGCCAGCAGCCGTAGCGGGGGCACAGATACGCAGTATTTT. It translates to CASSRSGGTDTQYF.

V is TRBV11-2 and J is TRBJ1-1; 7 bases fit TRBD1. The CDR3 is made up of 18 amino acids. V trimming: 1 base; J trimming: 0 bases; junction bases outside the gene matches: 11. Germline V gene sequence: CDR1 SGHAT, CDR2 FQNNGV. The CDR3 is CASSLGVWDSFMNTEAFF. CDR3 DNA sequence: TGTGCCAGCAGCTTAGGGGTCTGGGACAGCTTCATGAACACTGAAGCTTTCTTT.

J is TRBJ2-5 and V is TRBV7-2; 10 bases agree with TRBD2. From germline, CDR1 is SGHTA and CDR2 FQGNSA. V gave up 6 bases and J gave up 7 bases; unmatched junction bases: 14. The CDR3 has 16 residues. The CDR3 region is CASSSERASGGRTQYF. As DNA, the CDR3 is TGTGCCAGCAGTTCCGAAAGGGCTAGCGGGGGCCGGACCCAGTACTTC.

This rearrangement joins TRBV24-1 to TRBJ2-1, with 7 bases aligning to TRBD1. V dropped 3 bases and J dropped 7; count of bases not matched to a gene: 11. The V gene's germline CDR1 is KGHDR and CDR2 SFDVKD. CDR3 size: 16 residues. The CDR3 sequence: CATSDPGQARKNEQFF. DNA for the CDR3: TGTGCCACCAGTGATCCTGGACAGGCCCGGAAAAATGAGCAGTTCTTC.

This clone was recorded a few times. The chain combines TRBV9 with TRBJ1-3, with no clear D. Germline V gene sequence: CDR1 SGDLS, CDR2 YYNGEE. V dropped 10 bases and J dropped 0 bases, with 14 bases sitting between them. The CDR3 loop spans 14 amino acids. The CDR3, as DNA: TGTGCCCACGGGGATGGCATCTCTGGAAACACCATATATTTT. It specifies CAHGDGISGNTIYF.

This sequence joins TRBV4-1 and TRBJ1-2; 9 bases match TRBD1. The germline CDR1 and CDR2 sequences are MGHRA and YSYEKL. The V gene end was trimmed by 3 bases and the J gene end by 6 bases; junction bases not matched to a gene: 2. This CDR3 region has 13 residues. The CDR3 reads CASSQRTGDGYTF. The CDR3 coding sequence is TGCGCCAGCAGCCAGAGGACAGGGGATGGCTACACCTTC.

The V and J genes are TRBV6-4 and TRBJ2-2, with D perhaps TRBD2 (6 bases). This CDR3 is built from 15 residues. Looked up from germline, CDR1 is MRHNA and CDR2 is SNTAGT. V lost 4 bases and J 3 bases, leaving 12 bases between the germline ends. In nucleotides, the CDR3 is TGTGCCAGCAGTGGAGCAGGAGGGGACACCGGGGAGCTGTTTTTT. Its translation: CASSGAGGDTGELFF.

This chain links TRBV3-1 (or the pseudogene TRBV3-2) with TRBJ1-4; 7 bases match TRBD1. The CDR3 spans 14 residues. V was pared by 4 bases and J by 2 bases, with 1 base of the junction left unmatched. Germline assignment: CDR1 LGHDT and CDR2 YNNKEL (reference sequence). The CDR3 protein is CASSLRGTNEKLFF. The CDR3 region has the DNA TGTGCCAGCAGCCTCAGGGGGACTAATGAAAAACTGTTTTTT.

Here the CDR3 reads CASRGGVGEKLFF. The CDR3 DNA sequence: TGTGCCAGCAGGGGGGGAGTGGGTGAAAAACTGTTTTTT. J is TRBJ1-4 and V is TRBV28, with D possibly TRBD1 on 5 matching bases. CDR1 and CDR2 from the germline V gene are MDHEN and SYDVKM. V dropped 6 bases and J dropped 7 bases, with 12 bases sitting between them. There are 13 residues in the CDR3.